A single sample gave rise to the 6 T cell receptor beta chains below, sequenced in a study of Graves' ophthalmopathy and Graves' hyperthyroidism. TCR beta CDR3 amplification used RNA transcripts. HTBI primers served in a first-round RT-PCR, which a second-round multiplex PCR followed. TCRdb analysed the multiplex PCR reads with MiXCR anew, one entry per CDR3 protein. Of about 700,000 distinct CDR3 sequences listed, 40% are singletons. Material: peripheral blood. These receptors all stem from an adult man with Graves' ophthalmopathy.

The chain recombines TRBV20-1 with TRBJ1-6; D gene ambiguous. Deletions cut 3 bases from V and 2 bases from J, with 8 bases between. Germline CDR1 DFQATT, CDR2 SNEGSKA (reference sequence). The CDR3 sequence is 14 residues long. CDR3 in amino acids: CSAREVPYNSPLHF. DNA of the CDR3: TGCAGTGCTAGGGAGGTCCCCTATAATTCACCCCTCCACTTT.

This clonotype was found many times. The chain carries TRBV7-9 and TRBJ2-7; no reliable D call. The length of the CDR3 is 11 residues. The V and J ends lost 3 bases and 7 bases respectively, with 7 bases between them. CDR1 SEHNR and CDR2 FQNEAQ come from the germline V gene (reference sequence). CDR3 sequence reads: CASSFKYEQYF. The CDR3 DNA reads TGTGCCAGCAGCTTTAAGTATGAGCAGTACTTC.

The chain employs TRBV29-1 and TRBJ1-2; D is uncertain. V lost 5 bases to trimming and J lost 4 bases, with 11 bases between them. CDR1 and CDR2 from the germline V gene are SQVTM and ANQGSEA. This CDR3 is 12 amino acids long. CDR3 bases: TGCAGCGTTTGGGAGGATGGCTATGGCTACACCTTC. Protein product: CSVWEDGYGYTF.

The genes are TRBV29-1 and TRBJ2-7, with a tentative D call TRBD1 (5 bases). Matching the DNA end better, TRBJ2-1 makes the J call doubtful. The CDR3 has 13 residues. Germline CDR1 is SQVTM and CDR2 is ANQGSEA. Written as DNA, the CDR3 is TGCAGCGTTGCCCAGGGAAACGGCGGTGAGCAGTTCTTC. It is translated as CSVAQGNGGEQFF.

This clonotype has a count of ten or more. This chain connects TRBV7-2 to TRBJ1-4; the D is unclear. Germline CDR1 is SGHTA and CDR2 is FQGNSA. This CDR3 contains 15 residues. Trimming stripped 4 bases from V and 0 bases from J, with 9 bases between. This chain's CDR3 is CASSSSDATNEKLFF. The CDR3 DNA follows: TGTGCCAGCAGCTCATCGGATGCAACTAATGAAAAACTGTTTTTT.

This clonotype has a count of ten or more. The V and J genes are TRBV9 and TRBJ2-6; D unclear. The CDR3 is made up of 15 amino acids. In germline, CDR1 is SGDLS, CDR2 YYNGEE. The germline V and J ends were trimmed by 3 bases and 0 bases, with 7 bases remaining between them. The DNA of the CDR3 is TGTGCCAGCAGCGCCCAGTCCTCTGGGGCCAACGTCCTGACTTTC. This gives the protein CASSAQSSGANVLTF.